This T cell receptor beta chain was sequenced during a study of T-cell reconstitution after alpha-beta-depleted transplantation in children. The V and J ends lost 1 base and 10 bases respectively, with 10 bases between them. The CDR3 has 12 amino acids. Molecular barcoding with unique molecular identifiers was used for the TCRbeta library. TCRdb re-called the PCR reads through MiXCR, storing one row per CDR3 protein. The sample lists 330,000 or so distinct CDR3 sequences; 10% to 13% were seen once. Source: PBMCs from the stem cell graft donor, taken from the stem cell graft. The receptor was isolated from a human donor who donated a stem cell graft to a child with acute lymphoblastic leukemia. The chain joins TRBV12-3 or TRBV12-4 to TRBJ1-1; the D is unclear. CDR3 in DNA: TGTGCCAGCAGTTTAGGGGTCTCATTAGCTTTCTTT. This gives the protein CASSLGVSLAFF.